The present entry profiles one T cell receptor beta chain with its context. What it binds is not known. CDR1 is SGHRS and CDR2 is YFSETQ in the germline V gene. CDR3 length: 16 amino acids. After removal of 0 bases from V and 6 bases from J, the junction contained 6 bases not matched to a gene. This sample was taken from a study of cytomegalovirus exposure and HLA in healthy donors. Study conclusions and caveats: Later work showed greater clonal expansion in HLA-associated TCR beta chains than in equally common others. Overall, roughly 160 TCR beta chains were annotated as cytomegalovirus-associated. A later analysis linked a missense variant in DCLRE1C to the trimming of TCR beta V and J genes.

The PCR employed 60 Vbeta primers together with 13 Jbeta primers. The assay was immunoSEQ multiplex PCR, and TCRdb's table has in-frame clones only and misses some. The table lists hundreds of thousands of clones, just over 75% of them singletons. Sequencing was carried out using PBMCs. V is TRBV5-1 and J is TRBJ2-2; 9 bases are shared with TRBD2. The clonotype comes from a woman aged 55-75 years in good health and CMV-seropositive. CDR3 sequence: CASSLESGGLAGELFF. As DNA, the CDR3 is TGCGCCAGCAGCTTGGAGAGCGGGGGGTTGGCCGGGGAGCTGTTTTTT.